These 15 T cell receptor beta chains share one sample of origin, sequenced in a study of T-cell memory formation after mild COVID-19. TCRdb re-derived calls from the 5' RACE reads in MiXCR, one entry per CDR3 protein. The profile shows fewer than 450,000 distinct CDR3 sequences, roughly 24% of them singletons. Sequenced: PBMCs or a T cell subset sorted from them (not recorded which). The receptors were sampled from an adult woman who had mild COVID-19 (a few samples of this study predate the infection). Cell type and time point are not known.

V usage is TRBV10-3 and J usage is TRBJ2-1; 9 nucleotides align to TRBD2. This CDR3 spans 14 amino acids. Per germline, CDR1 ENHRY and CDR2 SYGVKD. V gave up 4 bases and J gave up 6 bases; unmatched junction bases: 4. The CDR3 nucleotides are TGTGCCATCAGTGGCGGGGGGGACCTCAATGAGCAGTTCTTC. Protein product: CAISGGGDLNEQFF.

In its sample, this clonotype was seen a few times. The gene calls are TRBV23-1 and TRBJ2-2; 8 bases are shared with TRBD1. TRBV23-1 is an open reading frame whose function is uncertain. CDR3 length: 17 residues. Germline trimming cut 2 bases from V and 4 bases from J; bases unmatched to any gene: 9. The CDR3 is CASSQPPDREGTGELFF. DNA of the CDR3: TGCGCCAGCAGTCAACCACCGGACAGGGAAGGCACCGGGGAGCTGTTTTTT.

V is TRBV6-2 or TRBV6-3 and J is TRBJ2-7; perhaps TRBD2 as D (5 bases). The CDR3 covers 11 residues. Trimming pared 4 bases from V and 8 bases from J, leaving 9 bases between. CDR1 is MNHEY, CDR2 SVGEGT, per germline. CDR3 protein: CASSFGLKQYF. In nucleotides, the CDR3 is TGTGCCAGCAGTTTCGGACTGAAGCAGTACTTC.

There are a few counts of this clonotype. J is TRBJ2-7 and V is TRBV10-3; D tentatively fits TRBD1 or TRBD2 (6 bases each). With 10 bases removed from V and 6 bases from J, the gap between germline ends came to 22 bases. The CDR3 runs 14 residues. Germline V gene data show CDR1 as ENHRY and CDR2 as SYGVKD. The CDR3 region has the DNA TGTGCCACCTACTCCGGGGGCCTTCTGGGCGAGCAGTACTTC. Protein product: CATYSGGLLGEQYF.

V usage is TRBV7-6 and J usage is TRBJ2-7; 11 bases are shared with TRBD1. In germline, CDR1 is SGHVS, CDR2 FNYEAQ. CDR3 size: 15 residues. V gave up 5 bases and J gave up 5 bases; unmatched junction bases: 8. In DNA form, the CDR3 reads TGTGCCAGCAGCAACCGGCCGGGACAGGGGGACGAGCAGTACTTC. Translating it yields CASSNRPGQGDEQYF.

This clonotype was observed a few times. The rearrangement uses TRBV5-1 and TRBJ2-1; D possibly corresponds to TRBD1 (6 bases). This CDR3 is 15 amino acids long. CDR1 SGHRS and CDR2 YFSETQ come from the germline V gene. Trimming cost V 2 bases and J 9 bases, with 18 bases left between them. CDR3 DNA sequence: TGCGCCAGCAGCTTCTCCGGGACATTCGGTGGTGAGCAGTTCTTC. Translation gives CASSFSGTFGGEQFF.

The chain carries TRBV7-8 and TRBJ2-6, with a tentative D call TRBD2 (6 bases). The CDR3 spans 18 residues. Germline V gives CDR1 SGHVS, CDR2 FQNEAQ. Trimming cost V 1 base and J 0 bases, with 13 bases left between them. CDR3 sequence: CASSLDGRPGSGANVLTF. As DNA, the CDR3 is TGTGCCAGCAGCTTAGACGGGAGACCGGGCTCTGGGGCCAACGTCCTGACTTTC.

This clonotype turned up a few times. This chain connects TRBV10-3 to TRBJ2-7; 9 nucleotides line up with TRBD2. The CDR3 totals 15 residues. V was pared by 5 bases and J by 0 bases, with 5 bases of the junction left unmatched. Germline V gene sequence: CDR1 ENHRY, CDR2 SYGVKD. The DNA of the CDR3 is TGTGCCATCAGTTCACTAGCGGGTCTCTCCTACGAGCAGTACTTC. It yields the protein CAISSLAGLSYEQYF.

This clonotype was picked up one time. The V gene is TRBV3-1, the J gene TRBJ2-3; the D gene is possibly TRBD2 (6 bases). CDR1 is LGHDT and CDR2 is YNNKEL in the germline V gene (reference sequence). Deletions cut 3 bases from V and 4 bases from J, with 17 bases between. This CDR3 region has 16 residues. DNA for the CDR3: TGTGCCAGCAGCCAGGAGAGACTAGACGTCCCAGATACGCAGTATTTT. It encodes CASSQERLDVPDTQYF.

CDR3 loop: CSARVGGGLGYTF. The DNA for the CDR3 is TGCAGTGCTAGAGTGGGGGGGGGCCTTGGCTACACCTTC. The chain couples TRBV20-1 to TRBJ1-2; weak D call: TRBD1 (6 bases). Germline CDR1 reads DFQATT; CDR2 reads SNEGSKA (reference sequence). Trimming left V 1 base short and J 7 bases short, with 13 bases between. The CDR3 has 13 amino acids.

The chain recombines TRBV4-2 with TRBJ2-4; TRBD2 matches 7 bases. In germline, CDR1 is LGHNA, CDR2 YNFKEQ. The CDR3 is 17 residues long. The V segment lost 0 bases and the J segment 1 base; nucleotides outside the gene matches: 6. The CDR3 region is CASSQEGRGGAKNIQYF. The DNA of the CDR3 is TGTGCCAGCAGCCAAGAAGGGCGGGGAGGGGCCAAAAACATTCAGTACTTC.

This clonotype was counted only a few times. This chain connects TRBV20-1 to TRBJ2-1; a weak D match, TRBD2 (5 bases). The CDR3 runs 15 residues. CDR1 and CDR2 from the germline V gene are DFQATT and SNEGSKA (reference sequence). V gave up 3 bases and J gave up 3 bases, with 15 bases separating them. This CDR3 reads CSASTGFGIYNEQFF. The CDR3, as DNA: TGCAGTGCTAGTACGGGGTTTGGCATCTACAATGAGCAGTTCTTC.

This sequence joins TRBV20-1 and TRBJ1-5; no clear D gene. CDR1 and CDR2 (germline): DFQATT, SNEGSKA (reference sequence). V was cut by 4 bases and J by 0 bases, with 13 bases left in between. The CDR3 spans 15 residues. Here the CDR3 DNA reads TGCAGTGCTAAGGACGGGTCTTATAGCAATCAGCCCCAGCATTTT. Encoded protein: CSAKDGSYSNQPQHF.

The chain uses TRBV4-1 and TRBJ1-3; D not certain. There are 15 residues in the CDR3. Germline V lookup: CDR1 MGHRA, CDR2 YSYEKL. With 4 bases removed from V and 0 bases from J, the gap between germline ends came to 10 bases. The CDR3 nucleotides read TGCGCCAGCAGCCCGGGCCGATTCTCTGGAAACACCATATATTTT. This gives the protein CASSPGRFSGNTIYF.

The V and J genes are TRBV7-2 and TRBJ2-7, with D possibly matching TRBD1 (7 bases). V gave up 3 bases and J gave up 4 bases, with 13 bases separating them. Per the germline V gene, CDR1 is SGHTA and CDR2 is FQGNSA. The CDR3 length is 14 residues. CDR3 sequence: CASSLAGQLYEQYF. As DNA, the CDR3 is TGTGCCAGCAGCTTGGCGGGACAGTTATACGAGCAGTACTTC.